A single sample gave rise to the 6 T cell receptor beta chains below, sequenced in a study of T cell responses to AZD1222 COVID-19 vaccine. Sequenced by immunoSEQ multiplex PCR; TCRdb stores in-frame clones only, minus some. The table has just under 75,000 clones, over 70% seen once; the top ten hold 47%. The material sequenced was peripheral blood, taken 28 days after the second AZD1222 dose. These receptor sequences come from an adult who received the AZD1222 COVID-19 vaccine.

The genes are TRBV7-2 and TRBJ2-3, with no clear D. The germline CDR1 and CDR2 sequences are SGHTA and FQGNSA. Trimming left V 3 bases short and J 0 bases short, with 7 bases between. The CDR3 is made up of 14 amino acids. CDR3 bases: TGTGCCAGCAGCTTGGCGGCTAGCACAGATACGCAGTATTTT. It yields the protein CASSLAASTDTQYF.

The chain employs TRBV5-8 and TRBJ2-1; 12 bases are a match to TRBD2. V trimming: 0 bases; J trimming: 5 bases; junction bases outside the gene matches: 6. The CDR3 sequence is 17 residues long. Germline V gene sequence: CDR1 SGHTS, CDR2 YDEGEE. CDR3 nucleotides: TGTGCCAGCAGCTTGGGGACTAGCGGGACCGGAAACAATGAGCAGTTCTTC. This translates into CASSLGTSGTGNNEQFF.

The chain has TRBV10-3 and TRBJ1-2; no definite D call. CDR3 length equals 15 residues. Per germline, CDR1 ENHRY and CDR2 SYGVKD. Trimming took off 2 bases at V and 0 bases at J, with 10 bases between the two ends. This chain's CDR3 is CAISEPHLANYGYTF. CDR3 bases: TGTGCCATCAGTGAGCCCCACCTCGCTAACTATGGCTACACCTTC.

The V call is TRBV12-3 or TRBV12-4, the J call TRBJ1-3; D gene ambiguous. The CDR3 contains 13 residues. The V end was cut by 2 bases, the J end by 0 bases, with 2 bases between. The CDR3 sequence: CASSLNSGNTIYF. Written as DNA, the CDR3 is TGTGCCAGCAGTTTAAACTCTGGAAACACCATATATTTT.

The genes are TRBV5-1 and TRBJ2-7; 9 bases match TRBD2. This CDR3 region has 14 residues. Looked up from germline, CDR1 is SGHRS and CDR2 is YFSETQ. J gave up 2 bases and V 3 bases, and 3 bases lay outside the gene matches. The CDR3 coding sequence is TGCGCCAGCAGCTGGGCGGGGGGGCCCTACGAGCAGTACTTC. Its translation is CASSWAGGPYEQYF.

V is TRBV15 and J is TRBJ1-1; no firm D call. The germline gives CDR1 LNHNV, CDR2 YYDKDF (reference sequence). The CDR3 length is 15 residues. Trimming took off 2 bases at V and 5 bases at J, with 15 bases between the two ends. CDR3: CATSRPGSTGTEAFF. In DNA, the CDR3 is TGTGCCACCAGCAGACCAGGCTCCACGGGGACTGAAGCTTTCTTT.